This TCR beta chain was recovered during a study of T cells after yellow fever vaccination. Via MiXCR, TCRdb re-called the 5' RACE reads, giving one row per CDR3 protein. The sample has approximately 180,000 distinct CDR3 sequences; about 6% are singletons. This CDR3 contains 15 residues. The germline CDR1 and CDR2 sequences are LNHNV and YYDKDF (reference sequence). V lost 0 bases, J lost 3 bases, and 11 bases lay in between. Whole-study results and caveats: Contamination of FACS-sorted repertoires by abundant clonotypes from the bulk population could occur.

This clonotype was found a few times. What it binds is unknown. This specimen was CD4+ T cells sorted from PBMCs, taken on the day of the first yellow fever vaccination. The genes are TRBV15 and TRBJ1-2; D unclear. The origin of this receptor is a man aged 18-30 years who received the YFV17D yellow fever vaccine. CDR3 nucleotide sequence: TGTGCCACCAGCAGAGATGTATCAGCTTACTATGGCTACACCTTC. Translating gives CATSRDVSAYYGYTF.